The 28 T cell receptor beta chains in this list originate from one sample, sequenced in a study of shared clonotypes between healthy human individuals (TCRdb year 2020). Libraries were constructed by the immunoSEQ multiplex PCR assay. The table comes from immuneACCESS by way of TCRdb, which keeps in-frame sequences with V and J called. Part of the clones is missing from these tables; in studies checked, under half for an unresolved V gene and the rest for unknown reasons. In all, the sample holds about 770,000 clones, and over 60% of those were seen once. Under 2% of the sample is held by the ten biggest clonotypes. The sample consisted of memory CD4+ T cells sorted from blood. In the paper's terms, the cell subset or site label means: CD45RA-negative fraction. These receptor sequences come from a woman in her twenties or thirties in good health.

The V call is TRBV4-1, the J call TRBJ2-5; 9 nucleotides align to TRBD1. V shed 1 base, J shed 4 bases, and the junction held 1 base outside the gene matches. The CDR3 totals 14 residues. Germline CDR1 reads MGHRA; CDR2 reads YSYEKL. The CDR3 protein is CASSQVDRGETQYF. The CDR3 coding sequence is TGCGCCAGCAGCCAAGTGGACAGGGGAGAGACCCAGTACTTC.

The chain couples TRBV19 to TRBJ2-7, with 10 bases identical to TRBD1. Per the germline V gene, CDR1 is LNHDA and CDR2 is SQIVND (reference sequence). The CDR3 sequence is 13 residues long. Trimming removed 4 bases from V and 5 bases from J; junction bases left unmatched: 2. CDR3 in DNA: TGTGCCAGTAGTAGACAGGGGGCCGACGAGCAGTACTTC. This sequence encodes CASSRQGADEQYF.

Points on this clone: Other DNA sequences in the sample encode the same CDR3. The chain couples TRBV7-8 to TRBJ2-5, with a tentative D call TRBD2 (5 bases). Germline values: CDR1 SGHVS, CDR2 FQNEAQ. V lost 1 base and J 5 bases, leaving 5 bases between the germline ends. This CDR3 has 12 residues. DNA for the CDR3: TGTGCCAGCAGCTTAGGGAGGGAGACCCAGTACTTC. Translating gives CASSLGRETQYF.

The J gene is TRBJ2-7, the V gene TRBV2, with unresolved D. Germline-derived CDR1 and CDR2 are SNHLY and FYNNEI. The V end was cut by 7 bases, the J end by 3 bases, with 7 bases between. This CDR3 is built from 11 residues. CDR3 nucleotides: TGTGCCAGCAACTTGTACTACGAGCAGTACTTC. It specifies CASNLYYEQYF.

The chain joins TRBV19 to TRBJ2-7, with 9 bases identical to TRBD2. Per germline, CDR1 LNHDA and CDR2 SQIVND (reference sequence). The CDR3 consists of 17 residues. V dropped 1 base and J dropped 6; count of bases not matched to a gene: 13. Written as DNA, the CDR3 is TGTGCCAGTAGTATAGGTACAGGGGCGACTAGCGGAGCCGAGCAGTACTTC. Protein: CASSIGTGATSGAEQYF.

The genes are TRBV5-1 and TRBJ1-4, with 7 bases that match TRBD1. Germline-derived CDR1 and CDR2 are SGHRS and YFSETQ. Unmatched junction bases numbered 9, after V lost 4 bases and J lost 6 bases. This CDR3 is built from 15 residues. In DNA, the CDR3 is TGCGCCAGCAGCCACTTTAGGGGGCAGGATGAAAAACTGTTTTTT. It codes for CASSHFRGQDEKLFF.

This chain links TRBV4-1 with TRBJ2-5; possible D gene TRBD1, 6 bases. The CDR3 consists of 13 residues. Trimming pared 4 bases from V and 4 bases from J, leaving 10 bases between. Germline CDR1 MGHRA, CDR2 YSYEKL. The CDR3 nucleotides read TGCGCCAGCAGCCTGACAGGCCCAGAGACCCAGTACTTC. This encodes CASSLTGPETQYF.

The rearrangement joins TRBV10-3 to TRBJ2-7; D ambiguous. The CDR3 is 11 residues long. The V and J ends lost 2 bases and 5 bases respectively, with 4 bases between them. CDR1 is ENHRY, CDR2 SYGVKD, per germline. CDR3 nucleotides: TGTGCCATCAGTGAGGCGGACGAGCAGTACTTC. Translation gives CAISEADEQYF.

V gene TRBV6-5 combines with J gene TRBJ1-3, with D maybe TRBD1 (5 bases). V lost 5 bases to trimming and J lost 1 base, with 9 bases between them. The CDR3 covers 14 residues. Germline loops: CDR1 MNHEY, CDR2 SVGAGI. CDR3 loop: CASSKTESGNTIYF. CDR3 nucleotide sequence: TGTGCCAGCAGTAAGACAGAATCTGGAAACACCATATATTTT.

This rearrangement joins TRBV5-1 to TRBJ2-5; 11 bases fit TRBD1. Unmatched junction bases numbered 2, after V lost 3 bases and J lost 4 bases. This CDR3 region has 14 residues. Germline values: CDR1 SGHRS, CDR2 YFSETQ. In DNA, the CDR3 is TGCGCCAGCAGCTCGGGACAGGGGGGAGAGACCCAGTACTTC. Protein product: CASSSGQGGETQYF.

The chain uses TRBV18 and TRBJ1-1, with a tentative D call TRBD1 (5 bases). This CDR3 is 14 amino acids long. The germline gives CDR1 KGHSH, CDR2 LQKENI. Trimming took off 0 bases at V and 4 bases at J, with 9 bases between the two ends. As DNA, the CDR3 is TGTGCCAGCTCACCACCGGGGCAGATCACTGAAGCTTTCTTT. The encoded protein is CASSPPGQITEAFF.

This clone was counted once. The genes are TRBV11-2 and TRBJ1-2; 12 bases are shared with TRBD1. The CDR3 length is 19 residues. With V trimmed by 0 bases and J by 5 bases, 13 bases remained unmatched. The germline V gene has CDR1 SGHAT and CDR2 FQNNGV. The CDR3 reads CASSLDLRDRGLESYGYTF. The CDR3 DNA sequence: TGTGCCAGCAGCTTAGATCTCCGGGACAGGGGGCTCGAGTCGTATGGCTACACCTTC.

The V and J genes are TRBV7-2 and TRBJ1-1; no clear D. Trimming cost V 7 bases and J 1 base, with 1 base left between them. Germline CDR1 reads SGHTA; CDR2 reads FQGNSA. This CDR3 spans 10 amino acids. CDR3 coding DNA: TGTGCCAGCACGAACACTGAAGCTTTCTTT. Encoded protein: CASTNTEAFF.

This rearrangement joins TRBV18 to TRBJ1-5; unclear D gene. The CDR3 has 15 residues. Germline lookup yields CDR1 KGHSH and CDR2 LQKENI. V lost 2 bases and J lost 2, with 10 bases in between. CDR3 residues: CASSPRELGNQPQHF. As DNA, the CDR3 is TGTGCCAGCTCACCAAGAGAATTAGGCAATCAGCCCCAGCATTTT.

V usage is TRBV7-3 and J usage is TRBJ2-5, with 7 bases lining up with TRBD2. The CDR3 spans 15 residues. Germline-derived CDR1 and CDR2 are SGHTA and FQGTGA. V gave up 2 bases and J gave up 5 bases; unmatched junction bases: 8. CDR3 bases: TGTGCCAGCAGCTTAGGCGGGAGACACGGGGAGACCCAGTACTTC. Its protein is CASSLGGRHGETQYF.

The genes are TRBV29-1 and TRBJ2-7; D might be TRBD1 or TRBD2, each matching 6 bases. V was shortened by 3 bases and J by 3 bases, with 21 bases between the two germline ends. The CDR3 loop spans 16 amino acids. Germline V gene data show CDR1 as SQVTM and CDR2 as ANQGSEA. The CDR3 DNA sequence: TGCAGCGTTGAGGGCCCGTCCGGGGGCTCTCTCTACGAGCAGTACTTC. Amino acid sequence: CSVEGPSGGSLYEQYF.

The chain links TRBV2 to TRBJ2-5; TRBD2 is a possible D gene (6 bases). The J call is uncertain, as TRBJ2-7 better fits the DNA end. CDR1 and CDR2 from the germline V gene are SNHLY and FYNNEI. The CDR3 runs 16 residues. The chain's CDR3 is CASSESTREFSYEQYF. The CDR3 DNA reads as TGTGCCAGCAGTGAATCTACTCGGGAGTTCTCCTACGAGCAGTACTTC.

Regarding this clone: The same CDR3 also results from other DNA sequences found in this sample. This chain joins TRBV7-2 and TRBJ2-1; TRBD2 matches 12 bases. J was trimmed by 8 bases and V by 1 base; bases with no gene match: 3. Looked up from germline, CDR1 is SGHTA and CDR2 is FQGNSA. The CDR3 extends over 15 amino acids. CDR3 coding DNA: TGTGCCAGCAGCTTAGGACTAGCGGGAGTCGATGAGCAGTTCTTC. This translates into CASSLGLAGVDEQFF.

The chain uses TRBV14 and TRBJ1-6; D gene uncertain. This CDR3 comprises 15 residues. Germline assignment: CDR1 SGHDN and CDR2 FVKESK. The V and J ends lost 1 base and 7 bases respectively, with 11 bases between them. In DNA, the CDR3 is TGTGCCAGCAGCCAAGCCTCCCCTGGGAATTCACCCCTCCACTTT. Translated: CASSQASPGNSPLHF.

The chain combines TRBV6-1 with TRBJ2-1; 13 positions match TRBD2. Germline assignment: CDR1 MNHNS and CDR2 SASEGT. V was pared by 1 base and J by 5 bases, with 2 bases of the junction left unmatched. CDR3 length: 16 amino acids. The CDR3 bases are TGTGCCAGCAGTGAAGAGGGGACTAGCGGGAACAATGAGCAGTTCTTC. It codes for CASSEEGTSGNNEQFF.

The chain links TRBV7-9 to TRBJ2-1; no clear D. V was clipped by 1 base and J by 9 bases, with 10 bases between them. CDR1 and CDR2 from the germline V gene are SEHNR and FQNEAQ (reference sequence). The CDR3 sequence is 13 residues long. The CDR3 DNA reads as TGTGCCAGCAGCTTAGACGTTTGGCGTGAGCAGTTCTTC. It yields the protein CASSLDVWREQFF. The entire variable domain, with the rest obtained from reference TRBV7-9 and TRBJ2-1, is as follows: DTGVSQNPRHKITKRGQNVTFRCDPISEHNRLYWYRQTLGQGPEFLTYFQNEAQLEKSRLLSDRFSAERPKGSFSTLEIQRTEQGDSAMYLCASSLDVWREQFFGPGTRLTVL.

The chain uses TRBV9 and TRBJ2-6, with D perhaps TRBD1 (5 bases). With 4 bases removed from V and 1 base from J, the gap between germline ends came to 9 bases. Germline-derived CDR1 and CDR2 are SGDLS and YYNGEE. CDR3 length equals 15 residues. The CDR3: CASSTRESGANVLTF. DNA of the CDR3: TGTGCCAGCAGCACCAGGGAATCTGGGGCCAACGTCCTGACTTTC.

The chain has TRBV18 and TRBJ2-1; D is unresolved. The CDR3 is 16 amino acids. The germline V gene encodes CDR1 KGHSH and CDR2 LQKENI. The ends were cut back, 3 bases at V and 5 bases at J, with 17 bases in the middle. In DNA form, the CDR3 reads TGTGCCAGCTCACCCCGTCGCAATGCTGGAAACAATGAGCAGTTCTTC. Its translation: CASSPRRNAGNNEQFF.

CDR3 loop: CASSSSGGGAETQYF. The CDR3, as DNA: TGTGCCAGCAGCTCTTCGGGCGGGGGCGCGGAGACCCAGTACTTC. The chain uses TRBV11-2 and TRBJ2-5; a possible D gene is TRBD2 (7 bases). From germline, CDR1 is SGHAT and CDR2 FQNNGV. This CDR3 spans 15 amino acids. V was pared by 4 bases and J by 5 bases, with 17 bases between.

The rearrangement uses TRBV2 and TRBJ2-6; tentative D call: TRBD1 (6 bases). The V gene's germline CDR1 is SNHLY and CDR2 FYNNEI. V was cut by 6 bases and J by 4 bases, with 10 bases left in between. The CDR3 is made up of 14 amino acids. CDR3 nucleotides: TGTGCCAGCAGCGGGACATCCGGGGCCAACGTCCTGACTTTC. It is translated as CASSGTSGANVLTF.

This clone appeared many times. The V and J genes are TRBV10-1 and TRBJ1-3; no firm D call. Trimming pared 0 bases from V and 1 base from J, leaving 10 bases between. CDR3 size: 16 residues. The germline V gene has CDR1 WNHNN and CDR2 SYGVQD (reference sequence). The CDR3 coding sequence is TGCGCCAGCAGTGAGTCCCGGTTGGGGTCTGGAAACACCATATATTTT. The encoded protein is CASSESRLGSGNTIYF.

V gene TRBV15 combines with J gene TRBJ2-2; 7 bases agree with TRBD2. Germline lookup yields CDR1 LNHNV and CDR2 YYDKDF (reference sequence). V shed 3 bases and J 5 bases; nucleotides not matched to a gene: 9. CDR3 length equals 16 residues. The CDR3 loop is CATSSVVRRETGELFF. The CDR3 coding sequence is TGTGCCACCAGCAGTGTGGTGCGGCGGGAGACCGGGGAGCTGTTTTTT.

V and J are TRBV21-1 and TRBJ1-1. TRBV21-1 represents a pseudogene. This CDR3 is 16 amino acids long. The CDR3 loop is CASSKDDEEMDTEAFF. CDR3 coding DNA: TGTGCCAGCAGCAAAGACGACGAGGAAATGGACACTGAAGCTTTCTTT.